Listed below are T cell receptor beta chains from one sample, sequenced in a study of cytomegalovirus exposure and HLA in healthy donors. The method was immunoSEQ multiplex PCR; TCRdb's version includes in-frame clones alone and lacks a portion of them. The repertoire holds around 150,000 clones, with about 90% as singletons. Sequenced input: PBMCs. These receptors were obtained from a woman between 18 and 29 years old in good health and CMV-seropositive. CDR3s leave out the opening cysteine and the closing phenylalanine or tryptophan. A D gene is named only where the DNA matches it firmly.

D: NA
V: TRBV2
CDR3: ASSTTEDKQETQY

D: NA
V: TRBV9
CDR3: ASSSPGGDLYGYT

D: TRBD2
V: TRBV4-2
CDR3: ASSPGGTRSSYEQY

D: TRBD1
V: TRBV18
CDR3: ASSPDVRQGYEQY

D: TRBD1
V: TRBV25-1
CDR3: ASSGTGIRGYT

D: NA
V: TRBV5-1
CDR3: ASSHDKNYGYT

D: TRBD2
V: TRBV28
CDR3: ASRNPGTSTQETQY

D: TRBD1
V: TRBV5-3
CDR3: ARSLTRESGQEDYEQY

D: TRBD1
V: TRBV19
CDR3: ASRWDRGGTEAF

D: TRBD1
V: TRBV5-1
CDR3: ASSLGQGQEKLF

D: NA
V: TRBV5-4
CDR3: ASSYGASERTDTQY

D: NA
V: TRBV5-1
CDR3: ASGAKGETQY

D: TRBD1
V: TRBV27
CDR3: ASRQDRGHNEQF

D: NA
V: TRBV6-1
CDR3: ASSESLPNQPQH

D: NA
V: TRBV18
CDR3: ASSPQPFEQF

D: TRBD2
V: TRBV15
CDR3: ATSRAPVESGSGEQY

D: TRBD1
V: TRBV2
CDR3: ASKGQGAYNEQF

D: TRBD1
V: TRBV30
CDR3: AWSVRRGQGTQMNTEAF

D: NA
V: TRBV30
CDR3: AWSKKGGDNSPLH

D: NA
V: TRBV7-2
CDR3: ASSFGGNRETQY

D: TRBD1
V: TRBV12-5
CDR3: ASGLTGASTDTQY

D: NA
V: TRBV5-6
CDR3: ASSLRGAGTDTQY

D: TRBD1
V: TRBV6-7
CDR3: AIPPGTGTHEQY

D: TRBD2
V: TRBV2
CDR3: ASSPLASGVSEQF

D: TRBD2
V: TRBV7-6
CDR3: ASSFSGGPNTGELF

D: TRBD1
V: TRBV2
CDR3: ASSEHWDRDFGEKLF

D: NA
V: TRBV7-2
CDR3: ASSMGLVNEQF

D: NA
V: TRBV7-8
CDR3: ASSLVGRGETQY

D: NA
V: TRBV30
CDR3: AWRYLGGGNTEAF